This is a list of T cell receptor beta chains from one sample in a study of blood T cell repertoires in COVID-19. TCRdb keeps only in-frame clones here, not all; method: immunoSEQ multiplex PCR. Counted here are approximately 210,000 clones, 83% occurring once; the ten biggest clones make up 2.5%. The sequenced sample consisted of peripheral blood. The receptors derive from a woman aged 40-49 years with active or convalescent COVID-19. CDR3s include the opening cysteine and the closing phenylalanine or tryptophan. D genes are given only for firm matches. Clone size, where shown, is once, few, many, or a class for clones that have expanded.

abundance: once
d_gene: .
v_gene: TRBV19
j_gene: TRBJ1-3
CDR3aa: CASSIRGGNTIYF

abundance: .
d_gene: TRBD1
v_gene: TRBV2
j_gene: TRBJ2-7
CDR3aa: CASSLTGGSDEQYF

abundance: .
d_gene: .
v_gene: TRBV11-3
j_gene: TRBJ1-1
CDR3aa: CASTQGQGGTEAFF

abundance: .
d_gene: TRBD2
v_gene: TRBV25-1
j_gene: TRBJ2-5
CDR3aa: CASSLGTSGGEETQYF

abundance: once
d_gene: .
v_gene: TRBV10-2
j_gene: TRBJ1-5
CDR3aa: CASSDWGGEGNQPQHF

abundance: once
d_gene: TRBD1
v_gene: TRBV3-1/TRBV3-2
j_gene: TRBJ1-1
CDR3aa: CASSLRTGNTEAFF

abundance: .
d_gene: .
v_gene: TRBV19
j_gene: TRBJ2-1
CDR3aa: CASSTIWLADEQFF

abundance: .
d_gene: TRBD2
v_gene: TRBV7-9
j_gene: TRBJ2-1
CDR3aa: CASSFGPAGMVFYNEQFF

abundance: .
d_gene: TRBD1
v_gene: TRBV20-1
j_gene: TRBJ1-1
CDR3aa: CSAQGTGEAFF

abundance: .
d_gene: TRBD2
v_gene: TRBV24-1
j_gene: TRBJ2-5
CDR3aa: CATSDFRLAGQETQYF

abundance: .
d_gene: TRBD2
v_gene: TRBV5-8
j_gene: TRBJ2-3
CDR3aa: CASSLGLAGSTDTQYF

abundance: .
d_gene: TRBD1
v_gene: TRBV5-6
j_gene: TRBJ1-2
CDR3aa: CASSLVTGGADGYTF

abundance: .
d_gene: TRBD2
v_gene: TRBV2
j_gene: TRBJ2-1
CDR3aa: CAVKALAGVGEQFF

abundance: .
d_gene: .
v_gene: TRBV19
j_gene: TRBJ2-1
CDR3aa: CASSIGQNSYNEQFF

abundance: .
d_gene: TRBD2
v_gene: TRBV27
j_gene: TRBJ2-6
CDR3aa: CASSFLSGGLSGANVLTF

abundance: .
d_gene: .
v_gene: TRBV11-3
j_gene: TRBJ1-1
CDR3aa: CASSPHRETEAFF

abundance: once
d_gene: .
v_gene: TRBV7-9
j_gene: TRBJ1-4
CDR3aa: CASSPPLGTNEKLFF

abundance: .
d_gene: .
v_gene: TRBV19
j_gene: TRBJ2-7
CDR3aa: CASSRKDYPLYEQYF

abundance: .
d_gene: .
v_gene: TRBV7-9
j_gene: TRBJ2-5
CDR3aa: CASSLTSIESQETQYF

abundance: few
d_gene: .
v_gene: TRBV7-9
j_gene: TRBJ2-3
CDR3aa: CASSLAWGGHWQYF

abundance: .
d_gene: TRBD1
v_gene: TRBV6-1
j_gene: TRBJ1-5
CDR3aa: CASSEIGQGPNQPQHF

abundance: .
d_gene: .
v_gene: TRBV6-5
j_gene: TRBJ1-4
CDR3aa: CASQTAEKLFF

abundance: .
d_gene: .
v_gene: TRBV25-1
j_gene: TRBJ1-2
CDR3aa: CASSGSRGTYGYTF

abundance: once
d_gene: TRBD2
v_gene: TRBV25-1
j_gene: TRBJ2-7
CDR3aa: CASSVGGLVSYEQYF

abundance: .
d_gene: .
v_gene: TRBV7-2
j_gene: TRBJ2-7
CDR3aa: CASSRGVGQGSYEQYF

abundance: .
d_gene: .
v_gene: TRBV28
j_gene: TRBJ1-2
CDR3aa: CASSPIGDSYTF

abundance: .
d_gene: TRBD1
v_gene: TRBV3-1/TRBV3-2
j_gene: TRBJ1-2
CDR3aa: CASSQTQGAWGYTF

abundance: .
d_gene: .
v_gene: TRBV6-5
j_gene: TRBJ1-2
CDR3aa: CASTHRGTDLLGYTF

abundance: .
d_gene: .
v_gene: TRBV18
j_gene: TRBJ1-6
CDR3aa: CASSRTDGSPLHF

abundance: .
d_gene: .
v_gene: TRBV4-1
j_gene: TRBJ1-5
CDR3aa: CASSQDGTGRSNQPQHF

abundance: .
d_gene: TRBD1
v_gene: TRBV28
j_gene: TRBJ1-6
CDR3aa: CASSLETGVSGSPLHF

abundance: .
d_gene: .
v_gene: TRBV10-3
j_gene: TRBJ2-7
CDR3aa: CAISETGSYEQYF

abundance: once
d_gene: .
v_gene: TRBV25-1
j_gene: TRBJ1-2
CDR3aa: CASSETGGYTF

abundance: .
d_gene: .
v_gene: TRBV18
j_gene: TRBJ1-5
CDR3aa: CASSPMDFRNQPQHF

abundance: many
d_gene: .
v_gene: TRBV29-1
j_gene: TRBJ1-2
CDR3aa: CSVSATDYGYTF

abundance: .
d_gene: .
v_gene: TRBV5-1
j_gene: TRBJ1-1
CDR3aa: CASSLVVEDTEAFF

abundance: .
d_gene: .
v_gene: TRBV4-1
j_gene: TRBJ1-3
CDR3aa: CASSQADLRNIYF

abundance: .
d_gene: .
v_gene: TRBV24-1
j_gene: TRBJ1-5
CDR3aa: CAPEEFIGGNQPQHF

abundance: .
d_gene: TRBD1
v_gene: TRBV3-1/TRBV3-2
j_gene: TRBJ1-5
CDR3aa: CASSTQGARGQPQHF

abundance: .
d_gene: TRBD1
v_gene: TRBV14
j_gene: TRBJ1-1
CDR3aa: CASSHMLTGRYTEAFF

abundance: .
d_gene: .
v_gene: TRBV10-3
j_gene: TRBJ2-6
CDR3aa: CAISVESSGANVLTF

abundance: .
d_gene: .
v_gene: TRBV7-2
j_gene: TRBJ2-1
CDR3aa: CASSLTIGDNEQFF

abundance: .
d_gene: .
v_gene: TRBV4-3
j_gene: TRBJ1-2
CDR3aa: CASSHVDSNYGYTF

abundance: .
d_gene: TRBD1
v_gene: TRBV10-3
j_gene: TRBJ2-1
CDR3aa: CAIRASGTGGFYEQFF

abundance: .
d_gene: .
v_gene: TRBV5-6
j_gene: TRBJ2-3
CDR3aa: CASSSERARTDTQYF

abundance: .
d_gene: .
v_gene: TRBV10-3
j_gene: TRBJ1-6
CDR3aa: CAIGQINSPLHF

abundance: many
d_gene: .
v_gene: TRBV27
j_gene: TRBJ1-4
CDR3aa: CASSLTVATNEKLFF

abundance: .
d_gene: .
v_gene: TRBV5-1
j_gene: TRBJ2-3
CDR3aa: CASSMDSNTDTQYF

abundance: .
d_gene: .
v_gene: TRBV9
j_gene: TRBJ2-7
CDR3aa: CASSPSVGRATYEQYF

abundance: few
d_gene: .
v_gene: TRBV6-5
j_gene: TRBJ1-6
CDR3aa: CASLPTGPGSPLHF

abundance: .
d_gene: .
v_gene: TRBV18
j_gene: TRBJ1-6
CDR3aa: CASSPNPGDNSPLHF

abundance: .
d_gene: TRBD2
v_gene: TRBV3-1/TRBV3-2
j_gene: TRBJ2-7
CDR3aa: CASSAYTSGRAYEQYF

abundance: .
d_gene: TRBD2
v_gene: TRBV3-1/TRBV3-2
j_gene: TRBJ2-5
CDR3aa: CASSPPGGLVETQYF

abundance: .
d_gene: .
v_gene: TRBV29-1
j_gene: TRBJ1-2
CDR3aa: CSVGRDVVGYTF

abundance: .
d_gene: .
v_gene: TRBV12-3/TRBV12-4
j_gene: TRBJ1-2
CDR3aa: CASSRDTGYTF

abundance: few
d_gene: TRBD2
v_gene: TRBV5-1
j_gene: TRBJ2-3
CDR3aa: CASSGTSGASDTQYF

abundance: .
d_gene: .
v_gene: TRBV2
j_gene: TRBJ1-3
CDR3aa: CASLSRAGNTIYF

abundance: .
d_gene: TRBD1
v_gene: TRBV2
j_gene: TRBJ2-5
CDR3aa: CASRGTGGIETQYF

abundance: .
d_gene: TRBD1
v_gene: TRBV3-1/TRBV3-2
j_gene: TRBJ1-1
CDR3aa: CASSPSQGDTEAFF

abundance: .
d_gene: .
v_gene: TRBV2
j_gene: TRBJ1-1
CDR3aa: CASSEEGDTEAFF